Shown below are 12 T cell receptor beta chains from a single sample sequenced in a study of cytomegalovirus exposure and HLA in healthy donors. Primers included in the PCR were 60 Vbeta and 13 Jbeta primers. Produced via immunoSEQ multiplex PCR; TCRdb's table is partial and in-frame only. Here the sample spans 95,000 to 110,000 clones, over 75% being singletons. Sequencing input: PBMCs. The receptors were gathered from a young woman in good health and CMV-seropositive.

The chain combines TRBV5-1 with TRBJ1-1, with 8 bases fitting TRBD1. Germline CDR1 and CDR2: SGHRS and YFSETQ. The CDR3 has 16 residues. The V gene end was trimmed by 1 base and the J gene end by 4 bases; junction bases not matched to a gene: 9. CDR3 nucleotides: TGCGCCAGCAGCTTGACGGCAGGGGGCGTTGGCACTGAAGCTTTCTTT. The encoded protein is CASSLTAGGVGTEAFF.

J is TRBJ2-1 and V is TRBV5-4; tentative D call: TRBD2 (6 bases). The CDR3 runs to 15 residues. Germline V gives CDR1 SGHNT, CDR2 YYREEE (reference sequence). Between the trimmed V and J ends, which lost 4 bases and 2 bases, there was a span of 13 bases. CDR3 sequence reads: CASSVDSGAYNEQFF. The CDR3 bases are TGTGCCAGCAGCGTGGATAGCGGAGCCTACAATGAGCAGTTCTTC.

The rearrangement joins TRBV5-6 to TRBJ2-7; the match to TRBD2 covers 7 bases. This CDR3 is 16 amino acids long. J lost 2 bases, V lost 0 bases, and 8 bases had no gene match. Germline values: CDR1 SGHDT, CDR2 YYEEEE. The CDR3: CASSLGVREIPYEQYF. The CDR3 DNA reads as TGTGCCAGCAGCTTGGGTGTGCGGGAGATTCCCTACGAGCAGTACTTC.

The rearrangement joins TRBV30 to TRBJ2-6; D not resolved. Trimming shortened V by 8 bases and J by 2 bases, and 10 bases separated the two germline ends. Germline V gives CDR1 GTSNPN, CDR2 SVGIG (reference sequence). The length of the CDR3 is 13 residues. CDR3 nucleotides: TGTGCCGGCTCTTCGACTGGGGCCAACGTCCTGACTTTC. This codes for CAGSSTGANVLTF.

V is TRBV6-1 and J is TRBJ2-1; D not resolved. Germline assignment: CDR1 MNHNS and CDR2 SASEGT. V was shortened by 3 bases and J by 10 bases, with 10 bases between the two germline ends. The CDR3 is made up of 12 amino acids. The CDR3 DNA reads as TGTGCCAGCAGTGAGAGGTGGTTAGAGCAGTTCTTC. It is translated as CASSERWLEQFF.

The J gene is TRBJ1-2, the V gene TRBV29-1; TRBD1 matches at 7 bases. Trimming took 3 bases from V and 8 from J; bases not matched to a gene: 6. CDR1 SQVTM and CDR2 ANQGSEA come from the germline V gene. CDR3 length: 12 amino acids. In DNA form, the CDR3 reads TGCAGCGTTGATTTGACAGGGCTCGGCTACACCTTC. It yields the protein CSVDLTGLGYTF. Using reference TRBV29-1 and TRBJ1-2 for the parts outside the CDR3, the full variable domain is SAVISQKPSRDICQRGTSLTIQCQVDSQVTMMFWYRQQPGQSLTLIATANQGSEATYESGFVIDKFPISRPNLTFSTLTVSNMSPEDSSIYLCSVDLTGLGYTFGSGTRLTVV.

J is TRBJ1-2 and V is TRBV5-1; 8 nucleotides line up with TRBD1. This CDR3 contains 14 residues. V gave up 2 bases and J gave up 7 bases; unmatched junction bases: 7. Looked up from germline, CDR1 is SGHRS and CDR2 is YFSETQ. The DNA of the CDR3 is TGCGCCAGCAGCTTTTCAGGGACAGGAGGTGGCTACACCTTC. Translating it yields CASSFSGTGGGYTF.

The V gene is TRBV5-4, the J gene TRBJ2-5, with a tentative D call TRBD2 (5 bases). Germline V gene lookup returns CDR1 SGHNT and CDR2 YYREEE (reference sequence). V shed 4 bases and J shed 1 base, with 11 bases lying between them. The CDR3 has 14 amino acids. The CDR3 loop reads CASSIDRGQETQYF. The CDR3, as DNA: TGTGCCAGCAGCATAGACCGGGGCCAAGAGACCCAGTACTTC.

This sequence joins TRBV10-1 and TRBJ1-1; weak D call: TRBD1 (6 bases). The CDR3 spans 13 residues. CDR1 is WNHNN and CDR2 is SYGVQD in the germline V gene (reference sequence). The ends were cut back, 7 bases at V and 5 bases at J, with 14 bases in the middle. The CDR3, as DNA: TGCGCCAGCAAACAGACAGGCTCGACTGAAGCTTTCTTT. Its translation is CASKQTGSTEAFF.

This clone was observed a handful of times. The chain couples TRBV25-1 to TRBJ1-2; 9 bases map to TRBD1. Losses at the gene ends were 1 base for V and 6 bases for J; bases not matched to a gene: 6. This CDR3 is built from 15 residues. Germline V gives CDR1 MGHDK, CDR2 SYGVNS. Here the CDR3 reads CASSESTGGKDGYTF. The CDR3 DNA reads TGTGCCAGCAGTGAATCGACAGGGGGAAAGGATGGCTACACCTTC.

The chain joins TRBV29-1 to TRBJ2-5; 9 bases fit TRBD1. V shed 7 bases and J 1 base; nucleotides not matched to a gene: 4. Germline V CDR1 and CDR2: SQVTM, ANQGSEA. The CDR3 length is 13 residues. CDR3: CSARTGAQETQYF. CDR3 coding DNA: TGCAGCGCCCGGACAGGGGCCCAAGAGACCCAGTACTTC.

The CDR3 sequence is CASSPTSGTPYEQYF. The CDR3 region has the DNA TGCGCCAGCAGCCCCACTAGCGGGACTCCCTACGAGCAGTACTTC. The chain recombines TRBV5-1 with TRBJ2-7; 10 bases map to TRBD2. The ends lost 4 bases at V and 2 bases at J; junction bases unmatched: 6. CDR1 and CDR2 (germline): SGHRS, YFSETQ. This CDR3 is built from 15 residues.